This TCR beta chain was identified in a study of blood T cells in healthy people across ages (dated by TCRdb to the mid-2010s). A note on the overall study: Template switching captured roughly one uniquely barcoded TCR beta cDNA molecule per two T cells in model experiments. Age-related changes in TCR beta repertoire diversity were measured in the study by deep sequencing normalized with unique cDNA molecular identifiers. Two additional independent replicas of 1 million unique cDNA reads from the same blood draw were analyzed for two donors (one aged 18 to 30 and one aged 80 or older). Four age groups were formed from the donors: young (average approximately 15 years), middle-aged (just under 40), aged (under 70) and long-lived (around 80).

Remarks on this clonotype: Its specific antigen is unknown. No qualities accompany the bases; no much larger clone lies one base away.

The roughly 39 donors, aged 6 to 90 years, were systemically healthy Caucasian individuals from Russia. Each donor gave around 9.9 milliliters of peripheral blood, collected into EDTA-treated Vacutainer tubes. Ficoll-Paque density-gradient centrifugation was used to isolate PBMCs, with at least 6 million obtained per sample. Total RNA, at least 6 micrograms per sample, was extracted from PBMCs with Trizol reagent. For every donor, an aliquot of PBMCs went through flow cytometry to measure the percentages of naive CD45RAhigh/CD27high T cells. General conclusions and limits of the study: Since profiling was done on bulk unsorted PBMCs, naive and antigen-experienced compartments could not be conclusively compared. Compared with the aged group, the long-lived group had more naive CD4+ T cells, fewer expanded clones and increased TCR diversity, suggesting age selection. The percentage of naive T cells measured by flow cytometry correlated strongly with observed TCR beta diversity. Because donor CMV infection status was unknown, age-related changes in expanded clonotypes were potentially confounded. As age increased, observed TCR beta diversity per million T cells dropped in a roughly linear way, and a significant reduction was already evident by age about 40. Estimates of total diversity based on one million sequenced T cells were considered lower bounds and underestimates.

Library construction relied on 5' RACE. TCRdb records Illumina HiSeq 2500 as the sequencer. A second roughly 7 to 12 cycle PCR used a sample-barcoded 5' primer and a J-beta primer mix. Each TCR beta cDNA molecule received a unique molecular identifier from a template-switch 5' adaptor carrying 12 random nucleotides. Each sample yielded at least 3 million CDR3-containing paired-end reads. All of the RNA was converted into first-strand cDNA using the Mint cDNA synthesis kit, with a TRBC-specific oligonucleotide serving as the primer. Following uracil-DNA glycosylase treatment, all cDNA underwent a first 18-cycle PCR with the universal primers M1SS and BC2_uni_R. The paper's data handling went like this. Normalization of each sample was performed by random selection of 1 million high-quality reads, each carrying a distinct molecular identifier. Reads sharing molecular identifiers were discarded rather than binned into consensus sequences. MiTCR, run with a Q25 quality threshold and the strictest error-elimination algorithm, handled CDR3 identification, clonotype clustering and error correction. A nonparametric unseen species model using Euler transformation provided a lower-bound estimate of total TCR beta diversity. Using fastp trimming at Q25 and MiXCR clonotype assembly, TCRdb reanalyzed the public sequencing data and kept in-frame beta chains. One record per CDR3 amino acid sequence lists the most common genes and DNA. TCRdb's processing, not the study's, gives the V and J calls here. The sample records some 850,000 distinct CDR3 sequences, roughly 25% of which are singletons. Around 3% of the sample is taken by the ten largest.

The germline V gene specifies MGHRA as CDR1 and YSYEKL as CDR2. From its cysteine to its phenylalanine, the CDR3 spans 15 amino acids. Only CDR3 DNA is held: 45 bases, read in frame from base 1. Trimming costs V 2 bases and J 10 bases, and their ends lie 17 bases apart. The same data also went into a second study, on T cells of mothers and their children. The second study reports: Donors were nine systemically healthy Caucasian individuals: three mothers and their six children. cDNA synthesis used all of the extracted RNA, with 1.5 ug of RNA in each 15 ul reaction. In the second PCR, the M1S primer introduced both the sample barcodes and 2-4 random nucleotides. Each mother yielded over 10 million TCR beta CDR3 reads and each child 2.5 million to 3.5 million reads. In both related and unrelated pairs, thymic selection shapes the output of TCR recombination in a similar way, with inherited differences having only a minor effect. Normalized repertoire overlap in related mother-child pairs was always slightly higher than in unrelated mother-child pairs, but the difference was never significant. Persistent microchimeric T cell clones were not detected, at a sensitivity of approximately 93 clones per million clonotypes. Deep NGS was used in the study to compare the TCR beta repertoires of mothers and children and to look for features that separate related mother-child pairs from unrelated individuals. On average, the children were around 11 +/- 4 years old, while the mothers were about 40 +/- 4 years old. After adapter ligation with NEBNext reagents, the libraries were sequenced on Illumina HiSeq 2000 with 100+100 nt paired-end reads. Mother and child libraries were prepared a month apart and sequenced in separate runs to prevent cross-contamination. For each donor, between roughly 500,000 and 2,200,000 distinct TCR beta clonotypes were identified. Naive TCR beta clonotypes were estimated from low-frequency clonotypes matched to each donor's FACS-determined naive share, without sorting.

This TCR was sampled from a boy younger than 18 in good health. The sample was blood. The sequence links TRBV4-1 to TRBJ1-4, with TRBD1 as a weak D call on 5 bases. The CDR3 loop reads CASSQPRDQRGKLFF. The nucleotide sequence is TGCGCCAGCAGCCAACCTCGGGACCAGAGAGGAAAACTGTTTTTT.